A single sample is the source of the 32 T cell receptor beta chains below, sequenced in a study of blood T cell repertoires in COVID-19. Measured with immunoSEQ multiplex PCR; TCRdb has only the in-frame clones, and not every one. The sample holds approximately 210,000 clones, approximately 82% seen once. Input material: peripheral blood. The receptor set was obtained from an elderly woman with acute or convalescent COVID-19.

The V gene is TRBV28, the J gene TRBJ1-1; D perhaps matches TRBD1 (6 bases). V gave up 6 bases and J gave up 0 bases, with 8 bases separating them. Germline CDR1 MDHEN, CDR2 SYDVKM. The CDR3 is made up of 13 amino acids. In DNA, the CDR3 is TGTGCCAGCAGGGGGACAATGAACACTGAAGCTTTCTTT. It yields the protein CASRGTMNTEAFF.

The CDR3 loop is CASSPGQSNYGYTF. The DNA for the CDR3 is TGCGCCAGCAGCCCTGGACAGTCTAACTATGGCTACACCTTC. V gene TRBV5-1 combines with J gene TRBJ1-2, with a possible D match to TRBD1 (6 bases). Trimming cost V 4 bases and J 0 bases, with 10 bases left between them. Looked up from germline, CDR1 is SGHRS and CDR2 is YFSETQ. The CDR3 spans 14 residues.

The rearrangement uses TRBV28 and TRBJ2-2; TRBD1 aligns across 8 bases. Looked up from germline, CDR1 is MDHEN and CDR2 is SYDVKM. The V segment lost 2 bases and the J segment 1 base; nucleotides outside the gene matches: 3. CDR3 length: 16 amino acids. The chain's CDR3 is CASSLTGTGNTGELFF. In DNA, the CDR3 is TGTGCCAGCAGTTTAACCGGGACAGGGAACACCGGGGAGCTGTTTTTT. Full variable domain (outside the CDR3, taken from reference TRBV28 and TRBJ2-2): DVKVTQSSRYLVKRTGEKVFLECVQDMDHENMFWYRQDPGLGLRLIYFSYDVKMKEKGDIPEGYSVSREKKERFSLILESASTNQTSMYLCASSLTGTGNTGELFFGEGSRLTVL.

The chain is built from TRBV6-5 and TRBJ2-6; weak D call: TRBD1 (6 bases). V lost 4 bases, J lost 2 bases, and 9 bases lay in between. Germline CDR1 reads MNHEY; CDR2 reads SVGAGI. The CDR3 has 15 amino acids. CDR3 DNA sequence: TGTGCCAGCAGTTCTCACAGGGCTGGGGCCAACGTCCTGACTTTC. It codes for CASSSHRAGANVLTF.

V is TRBV3-1 (or the pseudogene TRBV3-2) and J is TRBJ1-5; the D is unclear. Germline V gene sequence: CDR1 LGHDT, CDR2 YNNKEL (reference sequence). The V and J ends lost 1 base and 5 bases respectively, with 9 bases between them. This CDR3 contains 14 residues. The CDR3 DNA reads as TGTGCCAGCAGCCAAGGGGCTGTAGATCAGCCCCAGCATTTT. This gives the protein CASSQGAVDQPQHF.

The V gene is TRBV7-2, the J gene TRBJ1-2; possible D gene TRBD1, 6 bases. There are 16 residues in the CDR3. Trimming stripped 5 bases from V and 5 bases from J, with 21 bases between. The V gene's germline CDR1 is SGHTA and CDR2 FQGNSA. The CDR3 bases are TGTGCCAGCAGCCCTCGCCCCGGGGCAGGGGAGTATGGCTACACCTTC. As protein: CASSPRPGAGEYGYTF.

The chain combines TRBV27 with TRBJ1-6; D might be TRBD1 (6 bases). Germline CDR1 is MNHEY and CDR2 is SMNVEV (reference sequence). V lost 2 bases and J lost 9, with 11 bases in between. This CDR3 is built from 14 residues. DNA of the CDR3: TGTGCCAGCAGTTTAGGGGGCGCCGGTTCACCCCTCCACTTT. Translation gives CASSLGGAGSPLHF.

The J gene is TRBJ1-4, the V gene TRBV27; TRBD1 matches at 9 bases. Germline V gene lookup returns CDR1 MNHEY and CDR2 SMNVEV (reference sequence). The V and J ends lost 3 bases and 7 bases, in that order; junction bases with no gene match: 9. CDR3 length equals 16 residues. Here the CDR3 reads CASSFSKGQGSEKLFF. CDR3 DNA sequence: TGTGCCAGCAGTTTCTCGAAGGGACAGGGTTCTGAAAAACTGTTTTTT.

V gene TRBV7-9 combines with J gene TRBJ2-1, with 14 bases lining up with TRBD2. This CDR3 has 17 residues. CDR1 is SEHNR and CDR2 is FQNEAQ in the germline V gene (reference sequence). V dropped 5 bases and J dropped 3; count of bases not matched to a gene: 6. The CDR3 DNA is TGTGCCAGCAGCATTAGACTAGCGGGGGGGAACTACAATGAGCAGTTCTTC. Its translation is CASSIRLAGGNYNEQFF.

The chain recombines TRBV19 with TRBJ1-1, with TRBD1 as a possible D gene (5 bases). Germline lookup yields CDR1 LNHDA and CDR2 SQIVND (reference sequence). The CDR3 sequence is 14 residues long. V lost 4 bases and J lost 1, with 10 bases in between. This CDR3 is CASSNPDRNTEAFF. For the CDR3, the DNA is TGTGCCAGTAGTAACCCCGACAGGAACACTGAAGCTTTCTTT.

V usage is TRBV9 and J usage is TRBJ2-2; no clear D. The CDR3 totals 14 residues. Germline CDR1 reads SGDLS; CDR2 reads YYNGEE. Trimming took 4 bases from V and 1 from J, leaving 8 bases between them. The CDR3 region is CASSPSLNTGELFF. The CDR3 DNA reads as TGTGCCAGCAGCCCCTCCTTGAACACCGGGGAGCTGTTTTTT.

The CDR3 loop reads CASSLAVNTEAFF. CDR3 DNA: TGTGCCAGCAGCTTGGCAGTGAACACTGAAGCTTTCTTT. The rearrangement links TRBV5-4 to TRBJ1-1; D is uncertain. The germline V and J ends were trimmed by 0 bases and 0 bases, with 3 bases remaining between them. This CDR3 contains 13 residues. Germline V gene sequence: CDR1 SGHNT, CDR2 YYREEE (reference sequence).

This sequence joins TRBV5-1 and TRBJ1-3; TRBD1 matches 8 bases. Germline CDR1 is SGHRS and CDR2 is YFSETQ. The V gene end was trimmed by 2 bases and the J gene end by 2 bases; junction bases not matched to a gene: 9. The CDR3 extends over 17 amino acids. CDR3 nucleotides: TGCGCCAGCAGCTTTCAGGGGGCCCCTGCAGCTGGAAACACCATATATTTT. Amino acid sequence: CASSFQGAPAAGNTIYF.

This clone was seen more than once but under ten times. The chain links TRBV6-5 to TRBJ1-4, with D unresolved. V was pared by 7 bases and J by 4 bases, with 16 bases between. This CDR3 is built from 15 residues. Germline V CDR1 and CDR2: MNHEY, SVGAGI. CDR3: CASTPVSGSNEKLFF. The CDR3 region has the DNA TGTGCCAGCACCCCGGTGTCGGGTAGTAATGAAAAACTGTTTTTT.

V and J are TRBV7-9 and TRBJ1-2, with TRBD1 matching 9 bases. The V gene's germline CDR1 is SEHNR and CDR2 FQNEAQ (reference sequence). The CDR3 extends over 14 amino acids. J lost 2 bases, V lost 7 bases, and 5 bases had no gene match. The CDR3 sequence is CASTGQGRNYGYTF. In DNA, the CDR3 is TGTGCCAGCACCGGACAGGGGAGAAACTATGGCTACACCTTC.

The chain joins TRBV2 to TRBJ1-1; tentatively, D is TRBD1 (6 bases). The CDR3 runs 14 residues. V lost 4 bases and J lost 10, with 19 bases in between. Per the germline V gene, CDR1 is SNHLY and CDR2 is FYNNEI. Here the CDR3 DNA reads TGTGCCAGCAGTGGTACGACAGGTTCTCGAGGAGCTTTCTTT. Amino acid sequence: CASSGTTGSRGAFF.

The chain carries TRBV5-1 and TRBJ2-5; D is unresolved. The CDR3 covers 13 residues. The V gene lost 2 bases and the J gene lost 1 base, with 6 bases spanning the gap. Germline-derived CDR1 and CDR2 are SGHRS and YFSETQ. CDR3 residues: CASSLKSQETQYF. Written as DNA, the CDR3 is TGCGCCAGCAGCTTAAAGAGCCAAGAGACCCAGTACTTC.

CDR3 residues: CASSTRQGFNTEAFF. In DNA form, the CDR3 reads TGTGCCAGCAGCACACGACAGGGTTTTAACACTGAAGCTTTCTTT. The V and J genes are TRBV7-2 and TRBJ1-1; TRBD1 agrees at 7 bases. The CDR3 sequence is 15 residues long. The ends lost 5 bases at V and 2 bases at J; junction bases unmatched: 8. From germline, CDR1 is SGHTA and CDR2 FQGNSA.

J is TRBJ2-7 and V is TRBV7-2; tentatively, D is TRBD2 (6 bases). Trimming pared 5 bases from V and 2 bases from J, leaving 16 bases between. This CDR3 region has 15 residues. Per the germline V gene, CDR1 is SGHTA and CDR2 is FQGNSA. The CDR3 sequence is CASSDSGSGAYEQYF. In nucleotides, the CDR3 is TGTGCCAGCAGCGATAGTGGATCGGGAGCCTACGAGCAGTACTTC.

This rearrangement joins TRBV4-1 to TRBJ1-6; 7 nucleotides match TRBD1. The CDR3 covers 15 residues. Per the germline V gene, CDR1 is MGHRA and CDR2 is YSYEKL. The V gene end was trimmed by 5 bases and the J gene end by 6 bases; junction bases not matched to a gene: 7. CDR3 coding DNA: TGCGCCAGCAGCGAACCAGGGGGGCCTAATTCACCCCTCCACTTT. It specifies CASSEPGGPNSPLHF.

The chain's CDR3 is CASSPEMGASTDTQYF. CDR3 bases: TGTGCCAGCAGTCCCGAGATGGGGGCTTCCACAGATACGCAGTATTTT. The chain links TRBV5-4 to TRBJ2-3; perhaps TRBD1 as D (6 bases). The CDR3 sequence is 16 residues long. The ends were cut back, 5 bases at V and 2 bases at J, with 18 bases in the middle. Germline CDR1 is SGHNT and CDR2 is YYREEE (reference sequence). The variable domain in full, with the rest retrieved from reference TRBV5-4 and TRBJ2-3, is ETGVTQSPTHLIKTRGQQVTLRCSSQSGHNTVSWYQQALGQGPQFIFQYYREEENGRGNFPPRFSGLQFPNYSSELNVNALELDDSALYLCASSPEMGASTDTQYFGPGTRLTVL.

The chain uses TRBV19 and TRBJ1-5, with D possibly matching TRBD1 (5 bases). V gave up 6 bases and J gave up 1 base, with 10 bases separating them. Germline V CDR1 and CDR2: LNHDA, SQIVND (reference sequence). The CDR3 sequence is 14 residues long. The CDR3 protein is CASSPPGSNQPQHF. The CDR3 nucleotides are TGTGCCAGTAGCCCGCCAGGGAGCAATCAGCCCCAGCATTTT. The full variable domain, rest sourced from reference TRBV19 and TRBJ1-5, is DGGITQSPKYLFRKEGQNVTLSCEQNLNHDAMYWYRQDPGQGLRLIYYSQIVNDFQKGDIAEGYSVSREKKESFPLTVTSAQKNPTAFYLCASSPPGSNQPQHFGDGTRLSIL.

The chain links TRBV5-1 to TRBJ2-2, with D possibly TRBD2 on 6 matching bases. The length of the CDR3 is 18 residues. Trimming stripped 4 bases from V and 1 base from J, with 20 bases between. CDR1 and CDR2 from the germline V gene are SGHRS and YFSETQ. The CDR3 reads CASSPPLGGVKNTGELFF. The CDR3 nucleotides are TGCGCCAGCAGCCCCCCGTTGGGCGGGGTGAAGAACACCGGGGAGCTGTTTTTT.

This clone was recorded a few times. V gene TRBV19 combines with J gene TRBJ2-1, with 10 bases fitting TRBD2. Germline V CDR1 and CDR2: LNHDA, SQIVND (reference sequence). The CDR3 is made up of 15 amino acids. J gave up 3 bases and V 4 bases, and 3 bases lay outside the gene matches. CDR3 DNA sequence: TGTGCCAGTAGTACTAGCGGGGGACACTACAATGAGCAGTTCTTC. This codes for CASSTSGGHYNEQFF.

In the case of this clone: Other DNA sequences of this sample code for an identical CDR3. The chain links TRBV5-1 to TRBJ2-2; a weak D match, TRBD1 (5 bases). CDR3 length: 14 amino acids. The germline gives CDR1 SGHRS, CDR2 YFSETQ. The ends were cut back, 4 bases at V and 1 base at J, with 8 bases in the middle. The CDR3 coding sequence is TGCGCCAGCAGCCCCGGACAGAACACCGGGGAGCTGTTTTTT. Amino acid sequence: CASSPGQNTGELFF.

V and J are TRBV5-1 and TRBJ2-7; 11 nucleotides align to TRBD1. Germline CDR1 SGHRS, CDR2 YFSETQ. With 4 bases clipped from V and 7 bases from J, the junction kept 10 bases outside the gene matches. The CDR3 has 15 amino acids. The CDR3 DNA follows: TGCGCCAGCAGCCTCCTATCCGGGACAGGGGGGGAGCAGTACTTC. Translation: CASSLLSGTGGEQYF.

The chain is built from TRBV10-3 and TRBJ1-4; 7 bases agree with TRBD1. Per the germline V gene, CDR1 is ENHRY and CDR2 is SYGVKD. This CDR3 has 12 residues. The V segment lost 2 bases and the J segment 15 bases; nucleotides outside the gene matches: 6. CDR3 loop: CAISEPDRSVFF. The CDR3 bases are TGTGCCATCAGTGAGCCGGACAGGTCGGTGTTTTTT.

In DNA, the CDR3 is TGTGCCAGCAGCTTAGCCGGGAGAGGAAACACCATATATTTT. Residues: CASSLAGRGNTIYF. The chain recombines TRBV11-3 with TRBJ1-3, with D unresolved. The CDR3 is 14 amino acids. Germline-derived CDR1 and CDR2 are SGHNT and YENEEA. V lost 1 base to trimming and J lost 4 bases, with 8 bases between them.

The rearrangement links TRBV28 to TRBJ1-2; 8 bases align to TRBD1. The CDR3 has 20 residues. V was clipped by 6 bases and J by 1 base; unmatched bases: 22. Germline CDR1 and CDR2: MDHEN and SYDVKM. CDR3 loop: CASREQTGARPPIYNYGYTF. The CDR3 DNA is TGTGCCAGCAGGGAGCAGACAGGGGCCCGTCCCCCTATTTATAACTATGGCTACACCTTC.

This chain uses TRBV10-3 with TRBJ1-5, with unresolved D. The CDR3 totals 14 residues. Looked up from germline, CDR1 is ENHRY and CDR2 is SYGVKD. V was pared by 0 bases and J by 4 bases, with 7 bases between. Written as DNA, the CDR3 is TGTGCCATCAGTGAGTCGACTGGGAATCAGCCCCAGCATTTT. It codes for CAISESTGNQPQHF.

The chain uses TRBV5-1 and TRBJ1-1; 8 positions agree with TRBD1. The CDR3 totals 14 residues. Losses at the gene ends were 4 bases for V and 10 bases for J; bases not matched to a gene: 12. From germline, CDR1 is SGHRS and CDR2 YFSETQ. CDR3 residues: CASSPIQSGGAAFF. CDR3 in DNA: TGCGCCAGCAGCCCTATCCAATCAGGGGGCGCAGCTTTCTTT.

V and J are TRBV7-6 and TRBJ1-4; 8 bases agree with TRBD1. Germline V lookup: CDR1 SGHVS, CDR2 FNYEAQ. This CDR3 spans 17 amino acids. The trim removed 3 bases at V and 3 bases at J, leaving 9 bases unmatched. The DNA for the CDR3 is TGTGCCAGCAGCTTGGGACAGGCACTGCTGTCTAATGAAAAACTGTTTTTT. This gives the protein CASSLGQALLSNEKLFF.